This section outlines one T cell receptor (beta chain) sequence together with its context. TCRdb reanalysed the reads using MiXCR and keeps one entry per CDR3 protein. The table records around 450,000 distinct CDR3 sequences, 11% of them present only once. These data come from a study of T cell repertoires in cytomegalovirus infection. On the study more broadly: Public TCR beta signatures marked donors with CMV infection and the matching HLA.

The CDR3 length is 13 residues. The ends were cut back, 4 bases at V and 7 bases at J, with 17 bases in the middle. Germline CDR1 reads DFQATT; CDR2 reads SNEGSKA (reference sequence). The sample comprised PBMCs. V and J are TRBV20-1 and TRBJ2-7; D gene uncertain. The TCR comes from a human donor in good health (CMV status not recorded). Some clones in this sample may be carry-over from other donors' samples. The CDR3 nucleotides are TGCAGTGCTAACCCCGGTTACTATGAAGAGCAGTACTTC. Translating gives CSANPGYYEEQYF.